These T cell receptor beta chains were read from a single sample in a study of blood T cell repertoires in COVID-19. The data were produced by immunoSEQ multiplex PCR, yet TCRdb's version contains in-frame clones alone and is incomplete. The sample comprises approximately 70,000 clones, around 80% of which are singletons, and approximately 10% rests with the top ten. Sequencing was performed on peripheral blood. Receptors were obtained from a woman aged 50 to 60 with acute or convalescent COVID-19. CDR3s include the opening cysteine and the closing phenylalanine or tryptophan.

j_gene: TRBJ1-4
v_gene: TRBV7-9
CDR3aa: CASSLGGQQHEKLFF

j_gene: TRBJ1-1
v_gene: TRBV6-1
CDR3aa: CASSEQVGTEAFF

j_gene: TRBJ2-5
v_gene: TRBV14
CDR3aa: CASSQERAQGAKWFQETQYF

j_gene: TRBJ1-1
v_gene: TRBV6-2/TRBV6-3
CDR3aa: CASSHTGSRDTEAFF

j_gene: TRBJ1-6
v_gene: TRBV7-6
CDR3aa: CASSQIDSYNSPLHF

j_gene: TRBJ2-1
v_gene: TRBV14
CDR3aa: CASSQPSGWTVGNEQFF

j_gene: TRBJ2-1
v_gene: TRBV3-1/TRBV3-2
CDR3aa: CASSGDRNSYNEQFF

j_gene: TRBJ2-5
v_gene: TRBV9
CDR3aa: CASSVGSAGGVETQYF

j_gene: TRBJ2-2
v_gene: TRBV10-3
CDR3aa: CAISEGTGNTGELFF

j_gene: TRBJ2-4
v_gene: TRBV12-5
CDR3aa: CASGLVENIQYF

j_gene: TRBJ2-2
v_gene: TRBV2
CDR3aa: CASSDERLNTGELFF

j_gene: TRBJ1-1
v_gene: TRBV5-1
CDR3aa: CASREGRENTEAFF

j_gene: TRBJ1-5
v_gene: TRBV6-1
CDR3aa: CASSGRGGPYSNQPQHF

j_gene: TRBJ2-5
v_gene: TRBV7-6
CDR3aa: CASSLALGGEETQYF

j_gene: TRBJ1-2
v_gene: TRBV5-1
CDR3aa: CASSPDEDYGYTF

j_gene: TRBJ2-3
v_gene: TRBV10-3
CDR3aa: CAISEPGQGVTDTQYF

j_gene: TRBJ2-3
v_gene: TRBV11-2
CDR3aa: CASSPIAVGVPTDTQYF

j_gene: TRBJ2-7
v_gene: TRBV14
CDR3aa: CASNGLAGQDLHF

j_gene: TRBJ2-1
v_gene: TRBV2
CDR3aa: CASSFGTSSYNEQFF

j_gene: TRBJ2-7
v_gene: TRBV7-2
CDR3aa: CASSWWDRGYEQYF

j_gene: TRBJ1-2
v_gene: TRBV19
CDR3aa: CASSITGRGPTNYGYTF

j_gene: TRBJ2-1
v_gene: TRBV4-1
CDR3aa: CASSQGSGGGNEQFF